This passage covers 8 T cell receptor beta chains from one sample sequenced in a study of T-cell memory formation after mild COVID-19. Using its own MiXCR run on the 5' RACE reads, TCRdb lists one record per CDR3 protein. The sample yields roughly 600,000 distinct CDR3 sequences, approximately 18% seen once. Source material: PBMCs or a T cell subset sorted from them (not recorded which). The origin of the receptors is an adult woman who had mild COVID-19 (a few samples of this study predate the infection). Cell type and time point are not known.

This chain links TRBV2 with TRBJ1-2, with 9 bases that match TRBD1. Germline V CDR1 and CDR2: SNHLY, FYNNEI. The CDR3 extends over 15 amino acids. Unmatched junction bases numbered 12, after V lost 6 bases and J lost 7 bases. The DNA of the CDR3 is TGTGCCAGCAGCGAAATAGACGGGACAGGGCTTGGCTACACCTTC. Protein sequence: CASSEIDGTGLGYTF.

J is TRBJ2-1 and V is TRBV20-1; weak D call: TRBD2 (6 bases). In germline, CDR1 is DFQATT, CDR2 SNEGSKA (reference sequence). Trimming took off 5 bases at V and 0 bases at J, with 11 bases between the two ends. The CDR3 loop spans 14 amino acids. The CDR3 sequence is CSAPGGISYNEQFF. The CDR3 region has the DNA TGCAGTGCTCCTGGGGGGATCTCCTACAATGAGCAGTTCTTC.

This clonotype has only a few counts. V and J are TRBV18 and TRBJ2-7; 13 bases map to TRBD2. CDR1 KGHSH and CDR2 LQKENI come from the germline V gene. V lost 5 bases to trimming and J lost 2 bases; unmatched junction nucleotides: 12. This CDR3 comprises 18 residues. The CDR3 reads CASSRAGTSGANPYEQYF. CDR3 sequence (DNA): TGTGCCAGCTCAAGAGCCGGGACTAGCGGGGCTAATCCCTACGAGCAGTACTTC.

This clonotype was seen a few times. This chain uses TRBV29-1 with TRBJ2-1; perhaps TRBD1 as D (5 bases). The CDR3 is 13 residues long. The germline V gene encodes CDR1 SQVTM and CDR2 ANQGSEA. V lost 7 bases and J lost 5, with 15 bases in between. This CDR3 is CSAITGINNEQFF. The CDR3 region has the DNA TGCAGCGCCATAACAGGAATTAACAATGAGCAGTTCTTC.

This clonotype appeared a few times. The V and J genes are TRBV20-1 and TRBJ2-7, with D maybe TRBD1 (7 bases). The germline gives CDR1 DFQATT, CDR2 SNEGSKA (reference sequence). The length of the CDR3 is 13 residues. V was clipped by 7 bases and J by 3 bases, with 16 bases between them. The CDR3 region is CSVVRQGGYEQYF. The CDR3 DNA sequence: TGCAGTGTTGTAAGACAGGGAGGCTACGAGCAGTACTTC.

This rearrangement joins TRBV6-5 to TRBJ2-5; tentative D call: TRBD1 (6 bases). Germline V gives CDR1 MNHEY, CDR2 SVGAGI. This CDR3 comprises 14 residues. Trimming removed 0 bases at V and 5 bases at J, with 10 bases between. CDR3: CASSYSYRVETQYF. DNA for the CDR3: TGTGCCAGCAGTTACTCGTACAGGGTGGAGACCCAGTACTTC.

Only a few counts were recorded for this clonotype. CDR3 sequence (DNA): TGCAGTGCTAGAGTGTCGGGGCTCCTCAGCTCCTACAATGAGCAGTTCTTC. Its protein product is CSARVSGLLSSYNEQFF. The chain recombines TRBV20-1 with TRBJ2-1; tentatively, D is TRBD1 or TRBD2 (5 bases each). V was shortened by 1 base and J by 0 bases, with 16 bases between the two germline ends. The length of the CDR3 is 17 residues. Germline lookup yields CDR1 DFQATT and CDR2 SNEGSKA (reference sequence).

The CDR3 sequence: CASSKGQVQETQYF. CDR3 coding DNA: TGTGCCAGCAGTAAAGGACAGGTTCAAGAGACCCAGTACTTC. V is TRBV5-5 and J is TRBJ2-5, with 7 nucleotides matching TRBD1. Germline V CDR1 and CDR2: SGHKS, YYEKEE (reference sequence). The CDR3 consists of 14 residues. The trim removed 5 bases at V and 2 bases at J, leaving 6 bases unmatched.